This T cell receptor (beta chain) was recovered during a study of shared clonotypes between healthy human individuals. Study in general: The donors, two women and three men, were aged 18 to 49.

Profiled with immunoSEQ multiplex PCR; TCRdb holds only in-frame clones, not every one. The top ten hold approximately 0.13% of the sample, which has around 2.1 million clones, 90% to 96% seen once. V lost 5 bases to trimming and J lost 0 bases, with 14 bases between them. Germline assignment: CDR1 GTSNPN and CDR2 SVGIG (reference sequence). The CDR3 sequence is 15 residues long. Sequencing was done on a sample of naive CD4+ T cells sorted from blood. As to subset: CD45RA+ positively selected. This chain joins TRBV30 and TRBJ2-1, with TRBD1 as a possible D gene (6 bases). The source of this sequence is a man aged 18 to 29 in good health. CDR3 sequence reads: CAWGRTVSSYNEQFF. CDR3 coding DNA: TGTGCCTGGGGAAGGACAGTTAGCTCCTACAATGAGCAGTTCTTC.